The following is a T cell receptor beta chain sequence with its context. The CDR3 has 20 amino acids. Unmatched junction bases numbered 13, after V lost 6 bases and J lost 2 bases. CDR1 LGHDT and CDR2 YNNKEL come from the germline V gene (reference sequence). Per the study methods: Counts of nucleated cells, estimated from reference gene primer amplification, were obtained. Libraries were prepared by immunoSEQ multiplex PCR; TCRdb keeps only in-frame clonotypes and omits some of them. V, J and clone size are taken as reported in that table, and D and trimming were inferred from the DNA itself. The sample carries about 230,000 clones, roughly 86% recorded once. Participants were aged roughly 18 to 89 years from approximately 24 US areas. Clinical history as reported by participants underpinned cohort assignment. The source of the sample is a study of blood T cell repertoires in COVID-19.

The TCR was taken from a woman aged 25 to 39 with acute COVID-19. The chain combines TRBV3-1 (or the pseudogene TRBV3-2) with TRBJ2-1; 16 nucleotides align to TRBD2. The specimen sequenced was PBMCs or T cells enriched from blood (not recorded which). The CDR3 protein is CASSKSGLAGGDETYNEQFF. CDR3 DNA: TGTGCCAGCAGTAAATCGGGACTAGCGGGGGGGGACGAAACCTACAATGAGCAGTTCTTC.